Below are 2 T cell receptor beta chains sequenced from a single sample in a study of prognosis after radiotherapy for stage I lung cancer (dated by TCRdb to the early 2020s). The listed sequencing device is Illumina HiSeq 3000. The TCR beta CDR3 region was amplified from genomic DNA by two rounds of multiplex PCR. In the first PCR round, primers specific to each TRBV and TRBJ gene were used, and the primer sequences were filed in Chinese patent CN105087789A. TCRdb's own reprocessing of the public reads used fastp at Q25 and MiXCR and kept productive beta chains. Under each unique CDR3 protein, matching rows form one entry showing the most common genes and DNA. The sample table holds around 21,000 distinct CDR3 sequences, of which 40% to 55% were seen once. The ten top clones hold around a third of the sample. Sample: PBMCs, taken before or after stereotactic body radiation therapy (not recorded which). The receptor source for this set is a donor aged 50 or older with non-small cell lung cancer.

To note about this clonotype: The likely explanation is a read error, given a far larger clone one base away. V and J are TRBV6-5 and TRBJ2-7; 9 bases line up with TRBD2. V shed 6 bases, J shed 6 bases, and the junction held 30 bases outside the gene matches. Germline V CDR1 and CDR2: MNHEY, SVGAGI. This CDR3 comprises 21 residues. The CDR3 nucleotides read TGTGCCAGCAGCCGCACCACCCCATGGGAGGGTCTGGCTAGCGGGAATTCCGAGCAGTACTTC. It translates to CASSRTTPWEGLASGNSEQYF.

Concerning this clonotype itself: One junction end disagrees with the germline gene, perhaps due to a read error. The chain has TRBV6-1 and TRBJ1-6; D not resolved. The CDR3 has 14 residues. CDR1 and CDR2 (germline): MNHNS, SASEGT. CDR3 loop: CASSEEGLRSPLHF. CDR3 sequence (DNA): TGTGCCAGCAGTGAGGAGGGTCTACGTTCACCTCTCCACTTT.